This T cell receptor beta chain was sequenced for a study of HIV-infected patients and healthy controls. This CDR3 spans 15 amino acids. V was pared by 0 bases and J by 7 bases, with 3 bases of the junction left unmatched. Germline lookup yields CDR1 GTSNPN and CDR2 SVGIG (reference sequence). MiXCR was run by TCRdb on the 5' RACE reads, yielding one entry per CDR3 protein. Of about 64,000 distinct CDR3 sequences in the sample, under 25% were seen once. Material: CD4+ T cells from blood. The chain employs TRBV30 and TRBJ1-6; 10 bases are a match to TRBD1. This sequence was found in a human donor in good health. CDR3 DNA: TGTGCCTGGAGTGTCACGGGACAGGGGAATTCACCCCTCCACTTT. Translation gives CAWSVTGQGNSPLHF.